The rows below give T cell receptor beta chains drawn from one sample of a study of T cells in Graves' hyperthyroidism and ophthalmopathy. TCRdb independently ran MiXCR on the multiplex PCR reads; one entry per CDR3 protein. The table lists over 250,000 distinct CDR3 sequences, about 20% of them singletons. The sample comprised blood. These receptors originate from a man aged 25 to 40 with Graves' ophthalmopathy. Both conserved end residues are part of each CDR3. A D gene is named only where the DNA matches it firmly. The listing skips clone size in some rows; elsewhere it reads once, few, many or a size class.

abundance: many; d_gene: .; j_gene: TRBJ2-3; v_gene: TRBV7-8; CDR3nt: TGTGCCAGCAGATGGGCCAGGGGAGGCGGGAGTATCGATACGCAGTATTTT; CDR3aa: CASRWARGGGSIDTQYF
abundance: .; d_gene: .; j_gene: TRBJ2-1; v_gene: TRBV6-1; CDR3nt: TGTGCCAGCAGTCAAACCTGGAATGAGCAGTTCTTC; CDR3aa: CASSQTWNEQFF
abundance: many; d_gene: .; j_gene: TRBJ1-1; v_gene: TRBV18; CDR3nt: TGTGCCAGCTCACCAAGGGCAAACTGGCCTCTCTCTGAAGCTTTCTTT; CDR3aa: CASSPRANWPLSEAFF
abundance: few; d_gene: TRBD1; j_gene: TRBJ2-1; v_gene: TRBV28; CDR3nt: TGTGCCAGCAGACCGGACAGGCTGTACAATGAGCAGTTCTTC; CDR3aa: CASRPDRLYNEQFF
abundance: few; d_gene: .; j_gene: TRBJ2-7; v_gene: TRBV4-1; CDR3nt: TGCGCCAGCAGCCAAGAGATGCAGACGGGGGAGCAGTACTTC; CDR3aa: CASSQEMQTGEQYF
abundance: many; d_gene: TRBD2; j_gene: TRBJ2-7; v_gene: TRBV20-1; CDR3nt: TGCAGTGCTAGAGCCGGGACTAGCGGGATGAACGAGCAGTACTTC; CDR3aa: CSARAGTSGMNEQYF
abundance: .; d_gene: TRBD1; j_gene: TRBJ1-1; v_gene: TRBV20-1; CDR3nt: TGCAGTGCTACGTCAGGGGGGAACACTGAAGCTTTCTTT; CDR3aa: CSATSGGNTEAFF
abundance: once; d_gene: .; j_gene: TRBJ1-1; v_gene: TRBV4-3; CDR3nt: TGCGCCAGCAGCCAACGTCCAGGGATTGAAGCTTTCTTT; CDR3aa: CASSQRPGIEAFF
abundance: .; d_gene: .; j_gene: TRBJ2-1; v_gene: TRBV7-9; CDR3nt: TGTGCCAGCAGCTTCAGGGGGGGGAATGAGCAGTTCTTC; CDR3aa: CASSFRGGNEQFF
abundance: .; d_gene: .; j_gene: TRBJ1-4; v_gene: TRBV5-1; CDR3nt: TGCGCCAGCAGCTTGACAGGGTATGAAAAACTGTTTTTT; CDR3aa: CASSLTGYEKLFF
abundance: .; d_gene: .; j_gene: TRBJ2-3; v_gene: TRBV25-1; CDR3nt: TGTGCCAGCAGTGAAGGAGGACTGGCATCGTCAGATACGCAGTATTTT; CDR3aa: CASSEGGLASSDTQYF
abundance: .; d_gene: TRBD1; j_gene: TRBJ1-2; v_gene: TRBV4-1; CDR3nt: TGCGCCAGCAGCCAAGATAGGGGGCTCTATGGCTACACCTTC; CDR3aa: CASSQDRGLYGYTF
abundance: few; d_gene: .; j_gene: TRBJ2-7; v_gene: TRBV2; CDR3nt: TGTGCCAGCAGCCTCGATGGGGCTTACGAGCAGTACTTC; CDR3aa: CASSLDGAYEQYF
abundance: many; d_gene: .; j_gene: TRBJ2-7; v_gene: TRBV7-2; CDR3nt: TGTGCCAGCAGCCCACGGGGCCCCCAACGGGGCGAGCAGTACTTC; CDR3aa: CASSPRGPQRGEQYF
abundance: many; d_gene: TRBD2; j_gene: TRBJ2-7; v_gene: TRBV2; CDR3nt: TGTGCCAGCAGTGAAAACATTTCGGGGGGAGAGCAGTACTTC; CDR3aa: CASSENISGGEQYF
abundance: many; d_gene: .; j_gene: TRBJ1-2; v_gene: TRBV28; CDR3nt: TGTGCCAGCAGTTTATGGGGGGGCGGCGGATATGGCTACACCTTC; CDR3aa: CASSLWGGGGYGYTF